Sequencing of this T cell receptor (beta chain) was carried out in a study of cytomegalovirus exposure and HLA in healthy donors. The primer mix had 60 Vbeta and 13 Jbeta primers. Per the study methods: Among the unique TCR beta chains that a later analysis counted, about 85 million in all, approximately 12 million were shared. Clones were read by immunoSEQ multiplex PCR, and TCRdb kept only the in-frame ones, dropping some. V and J calls and clone size are those listed in that table; D and trimming were worked out from the DNA. The sample includes about 42,000 clones. The length of the CDR3 is 13 residues. The V end lost 5 bases, the J end lost 2 bases, and 8 bases lay between the germline ends. CDR1 is KGHSH and CDR2 is LQKENI in the germline V gene. A remark on this clone: What it binds is unknown.

Study-level findings and limits: A later analysis showed that HLA-associated TCR beta chains had undergone more clonal expansion than equally common others.

The gene calls are TRBV18 and TRBJ2-3; no reliable D call. The sample was PBMCs. The receptor was isolated from a man aged 25 to 45 in good health and CMV-seronegative. The CDR3 spells CASSGQATDTQYF. The DNA for the CDR3 is TGTGCCAGCTCAGGGCAGGCCACAGATACGCAGTATTTT.